This entry describes one TCR beta chain. Antigen: not known. This specimen belongs to a study of shared clonotypes between healthy human individuals. Findings and limits, study-wide: Around 5% of naive CD4 clonotypes were common to four donors.

V was trimmed by 2 bases and J by 3 bases, leaving 11 bases between them. There are 15 residues in the CDR3. Germline CDR1 is ENHRY and CDR2 is SYGVKD. Investigators spread the genomic DNA of each subset evenly over several immunoSEQ plates. In the original processing: ImmunoSEQ only sent back junction sequences with no quality scores, so filtering was done differently. Sequenced by immunoSEQ multiplex PCR; TCRdb stores in-frame clones only, minus some. V, J and clone size derive from that table, while D and trimming were established from the DNA sequence. The table lists about 110,000 clones, roughly two thirds of them singletons, with approximately 23% in the top ten.

This receptor was identified in a woman younger than 45 in good health. The material sequenced was memory CD8+ T cells sorted from blood. Subset reported: CD45RO+ cells pooled with CCR7-negative TemRA cells. V and J are TRBV10-3 and TRBJ1-5, with D possibly matching TRBD1 (5 bases). The CDR3 is CAISETGGFNQPQHF. CDR3 bases: TGTGCCATCAGTGAGACCGGGGGATTCAATCAGCCCCAGCATTTT.